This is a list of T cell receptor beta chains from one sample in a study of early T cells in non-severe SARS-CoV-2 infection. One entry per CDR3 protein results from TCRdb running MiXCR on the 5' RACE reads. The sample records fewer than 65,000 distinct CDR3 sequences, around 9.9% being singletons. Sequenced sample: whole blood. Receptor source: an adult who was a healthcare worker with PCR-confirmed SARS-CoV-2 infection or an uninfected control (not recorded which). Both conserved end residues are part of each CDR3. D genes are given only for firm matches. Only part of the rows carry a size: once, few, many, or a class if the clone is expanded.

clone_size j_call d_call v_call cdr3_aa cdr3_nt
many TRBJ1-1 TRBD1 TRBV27 CASSLAFTRYRGTGGTEAFF TGTGCCAGCAGTTTAGCTTTTACCCGGTACAGGGGGACCGGTGGCACTGAAGCTTTCTTT
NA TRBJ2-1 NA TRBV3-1 CASSQDIDRSVNEQFF TGTGCCAGCAGCCAAGATATCGACCGCTCGGTAAATGAGCAGTTCTTC
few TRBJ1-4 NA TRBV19 CASSTADENEKLFF TGTGCCAGTAGTACTGCCGATGAGAATGAAAAACTGTTTTTT
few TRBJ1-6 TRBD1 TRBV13 CASSLGGQGNSPLHF TGTGCCAGCAGCTTAGGAGGACAGGGTAATTCACCCCTCCACTTT
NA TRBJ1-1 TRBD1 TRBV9 CASSVVGQVNTEAFF TGTGCCAGCAGCGTAGTAGGACAGGTGAACACTGAAGCTTTCTTT
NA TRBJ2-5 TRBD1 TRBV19 CASKGQGQETQYF TGTGCCAGTAAGGGACAGGGGCAAGAGACCCAGTACTTC
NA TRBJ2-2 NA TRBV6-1 CASGAGPNTGELFF TGTGCCAGCGGGGCAGGGCCGAACACCGGGGAGCTGTTTTTT
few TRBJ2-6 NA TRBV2 CASRLSSGANVLTF TGTGCCAGCAGGTTGAGCTCTGGGGCCAACGTCCTGACTTTC
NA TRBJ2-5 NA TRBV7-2 CASSLAGPRETQYF TGTGCCAGCAGCTTGGCAGGCCCGAGGGAGACCCAGTACTTC
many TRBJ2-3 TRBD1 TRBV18 CASSGTGRKDTQYF TGTGCCAGCTCCGGGACAGGGAGGAAAGATACGCAGTATTTT
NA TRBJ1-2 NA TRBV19 CASSPDPPVSYTF TGTGCCAGTAGTCCGGATCCCCCAGTGAGCTACACCTTC
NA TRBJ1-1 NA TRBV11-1 CASSLARNTEAFF TGTGCCAGCAGCTTAGCCCGGAACACTGAAGCTTTCTTT
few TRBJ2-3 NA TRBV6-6 CASSRGPGLADTQYF TGTGCCAGCAGTCGGGGACCGGGACTTGCAGATACGCAGTATTTT
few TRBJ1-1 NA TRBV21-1 CASSPRQGSGLCTEAFF TGTGCCAGCAGCCCTCGACAGGGCTCGGGGCTGTGCACTGAAGCTTTCTTT
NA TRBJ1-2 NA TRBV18 CASSLPGPQSAYGYTF TGTGCCAGCTCACTGCCGGGACCCCAGTCTGCCTATGGCTACACCTTC
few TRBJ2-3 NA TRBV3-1 CASSQETGYLSLPDTQYF TGTGCCAGCAGCCAAGAGACTGGTTATTTGTCCCTCCCAGATACGCAGTATTTT
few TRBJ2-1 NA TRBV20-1 CSARESGYAYNEQFF TGCAGTGCTAGAGAGTCGGGGTACGCCTACAATGAGCAGTTCTTC
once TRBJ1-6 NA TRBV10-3 CAISGTGDSSLHF TGTGCCATCTCCGGGACGGGGGATTCATCCCTCCACTTT
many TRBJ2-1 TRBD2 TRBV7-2 CASSLAPSVSSGGSEQFF TGTGCCAGCAGCTTAGCGCCGAGCGTCTCTAGCGGGGGTAGTGAGCAGTTCTTC
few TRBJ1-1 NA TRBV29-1 CSVGPANTEAFF TGCAGCGTCGGGCCAGCGAACACTGAAGCTTTCTTT
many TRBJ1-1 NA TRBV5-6 CASSLVGLTEAFF TGTGCCAGCAGCTTGGTGGGGCTAACTGAAGCTTTCTTT
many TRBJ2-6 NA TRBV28 CASSPYRWSGANVLTF TGTGCCAGCAGTCCCTATCGGTGGTCTGGGGCCAACGTCCTGACTTTC
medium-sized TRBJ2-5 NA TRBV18 CASSPNGVRETQYF TGTGCCAGCTCACCCAACGGGGTACGGGAGACCCAGTACTTC
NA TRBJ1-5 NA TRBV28 CASSLIREGTQPQHF TGTGCCAGCAGTTTGATCAGGGAGGGAACTCAGCCCCAGCATTTT
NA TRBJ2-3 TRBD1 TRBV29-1 CSEARTGSTDTQYF TGCAGCGAGGCTCGGACAGGGAGCACAGATACGCAGTATTTT
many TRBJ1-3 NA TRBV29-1 CSVTENSGNTIYF TGCAGCGTTACAGAGAACTCTGGAAACACCATATATTTT
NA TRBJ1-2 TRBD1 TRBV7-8 CASSSSRGRNYGYTF TGTGCCAGCAGCTCGTCAAGGGGGCGCAACTATGGCTACACCTTC
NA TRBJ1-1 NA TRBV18 CASSLGTDTEAFF TGTGCCAGCTCACTCGGGACGGACACTGAAGCTTTCTTT
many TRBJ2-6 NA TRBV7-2 CASSPQGSGANVLTF TGTGCCAGCAGCCCCCAGGGGTCCGGGGCCAACGTCCTGACTTTC
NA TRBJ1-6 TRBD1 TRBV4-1 CASSQVGVTGPANSPLHF TGCGCCAGCAGCCAAGTGGGGGTGACAGGGCCGGCTAATTCACCCCTCCACTTT
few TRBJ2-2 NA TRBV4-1 CASSPERTGELFF TGCGCCAGCAGCCCTGAGCGGACCGGGGAGCTGTTTTTT
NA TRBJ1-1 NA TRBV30 CAWTAMNTEAFF TGTGCCTGGACAGCCATGAACACTGAAGCTTTCTTT
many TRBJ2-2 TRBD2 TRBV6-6 CASSSTGTSGVTGELFF TGTGCCAGCAGTTCGACCGGGACTAGCGGGGTCACCGGGGAGCTGTTTTTT
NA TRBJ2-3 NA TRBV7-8 CASSWKLRGGTDTQYF TGTGCCAGCAGCTGGAAATTGAGGGGGGGCACAGATACGCAGTATTTT
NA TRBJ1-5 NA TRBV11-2 CASSLDGENQPQHF TGTGCCAGCAGCTTAGATGGAGAAAATCAGCCCCAGCATTTT
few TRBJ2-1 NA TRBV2 CASSGDPWDEQFF TGTGCCAGCAGTGGGGACCCCTGGGACGAGCAGTTCTTC
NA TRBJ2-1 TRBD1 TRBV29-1 CSVEGDRETFNEQFF TGCAGCGTTGAGGGTGACAGGGAGACATTCAATGAGCAGTTCTTC